The 31 T cell receptor beta chains reported below all come from one sample, sequenced in a study of OX40 agonist ivuxolimab in advanced cancers. Profiled with immunoSEQ multiplex PCR; TCRdb holds only in-frame clones, not every one. Among about 20,000 clones listed, around 82% were seen once. The sample consisted of CD4+ or CD8+ T cells sorted from blood, taken in a trial of the OX40 agonist ivuxolimab. The receptors shown here come from an adult with an advanced solid tumor such as melanoma, head and neck, liver or kidney cancer.

The rearrangement links TRBV14 to TRBJ2-1; TRBD2 matches 12 bases. With 3 bases clipped from V and 4 bases from J, the junction kept 10 bases outside the gene matches. Germline CDR1 is SGHDN and CDR2 is FVKESK. CDR3 length: 18 residues. In DNA, the CDR3 is TGTGCCAGCAGCCATCACCTACTAGCGGGGGGACTATACAATGAGCAGTTCTTC. Protein sequence: CASSHHLLAGGLYNEQFF.

The chain joins TRBV5-4 to TRBJ2-2, with a weak D call TRBD2 (7 bases). From germline, CDR1 is SGHNT and CDR2 YYREEE (reference sequence). V lost 3 bases and J 8 bases, leaving 20 bases between the germline ends. The CDR3 length is 16 residues. The CDR3 here is CASSSEAGARRGELFF. CDR3 bases: TGTGCCAGCAGCTCGGAGGCGGGGGCCCGGAGGGGGGAGCTGTTTTTT.

The rearrangement joins TRBV4-1 to TRBJ1-4; perhaps TRBD1 as D (6 bases). Between the trimmed V and J ends, which lost 3 bases and 8 bases, there was a span of 16 bases. Germline V gives CDR1 MGHRA, CDR2 YSYEKL. CDR3 size: 15 residues. The CDR3 sequence is CASSQPGAAGEKLFF. The CDR3 nucleotides are TGCGCCAGCAGCCAGCCGGGGGCGGCGGGGGAAAAACTGTTTTTT.

By sample share, this clone is medium-sized. CDR3 DNA sequence: TGCGCCAGCAGCTTAGGGGCAGGGCAGACGAACACCGGGGAGCTGTTTTTT. Its translation: CASSLGAGQTNTGELFF. The chain employs TRBV5-1 and TRBJ2-2, with D possibly TRBD1 on 5 matching bases. This CDR3 is 17 amino acids long. The V end was cut by 2 bases, the J end by 0 bases, with 14 bases between. From germline, CDR1 is SGHRS and CDR2 YFSETQ.

The chain links TRBV18 to TRBJ2-1; D remains ambiguous. CDR3 size: 13 residues. V dropped 3 bases and J dropped 9 bases, with 12 bases sitting between them. Germline V lookup: CDR1 KGHSH, CDR2 LQKENI. The CDR3 coding sequence is TGTGCCAGCTCACCGCTTTTAGCAGGTGAGCAGTTCTTC. This encodes CASSPLLAGEQFF.

The V gene is TRBV5-1, the J gene TRBJ1-1, with D uncertain. The germline V and J ends were trimmed by 6 bases and 4 bases, with 13 bases remaining between them. Germline assignment: CDR1 SGHRS and CDR2 YFSETQ. The CDR3 contains 13 residues. The CDR3 protein is CASMEGRRTEAFF. The CDR3 region has the DNA TGCGCCAGCATGGAGGGTCGCCGCACTGAAGCTTTCTTT.

The chain recombines TRBV2 with TRBJ2-3, with D possibly being TRBD1 or TRBD2 (5 bases each). Germline CDR1 SNHLY, CDR2 FYNNEI. This CDR3 spans 14 amino acids. The ends were cut back, 6 bases at V and 4 bases at J, with 14 bases in the middle. The CDR3 DNA reads as TGTGCCAGCAGCCCGGGGCGAGGGGCAGATACGCAGTATTTT. This translates into CASSPGRGADTQYF.

The CDR3 is CSVVGDRTYEQYF. CDR3 DNA sequence: TGCAGCGTTGTAGGGGACAGGACCTACGAGCAGTACTTC. The chain links TRBV29-1 to TRBJ2-7, with 8 positions matching TRBD1. This CDR3 is built from 13 residues. Germline V CDR1 and CDR2: SQVTM, ANQGSEA. With V trimmed by 4 bases and J by 2 bases, 4 bases remained unmatched.

This sequence joins TRBV7-2 and TRBJ2-4; D is possibly TRBD1 or TRBD2 (5 bases each). CDR3 length: 13 residues. The germline CDR1 and CDR2 sequences are SGHTA and FQGNSA. With 4 bases removed from V and 7 bases from J, the gap between germline ends came to 11 bases. The CDR3 nucleotides read TGTGCCAGCAGCTACAAGGGACGGAACATTCAGTACTTC. Amino acids: CASSYKGRNIQYF.

This chain connects TRBV18 to TRBJ2-1; D perhaps matches TRBD1 (6 bases). This CDR3 has 15 residues. In germline, CDR1 is KGHSH, CDR2 LQKENI. Trimming pared 3 bases from V and 5 bases from J, leaving 14 bases between. CDR3 in DNA: TGTGCCAGCTCACCTGCAAGTGGGGGCAACAATGAGCAGTTCTTC. Amino acids: CASSPASGGNNEQFF.

The chain joins TRBV7-8 to TRBJ2-3, with D possibly TRBD1 on 5 matching bases. The CDR3 loop spans 15 amino acids. Looked up from germline, CDR1 is SGHVS and CDR2 is FQNEAQ. V was cut by 1 base and J by 2 bases, with 10 bases left in between. The chain's CDR3 is CASSLDAGNTDTQYF. The DNA for the CDR3 is TGTGCCAGCAGCTTAGACGCAGGGAACACAGATACGCAGTATTTT.

The CDR3 here is CASGPHRSGIGTDTQYF. The CDR3, as DNA: TGTGCCAGCGGCCCACACCGTAGCGGGATCGGCACAGATACGCAGTATTTT. This chain connects TRBV11-2 to TRBJ2-3, with 8 bases identical to TRBD2. Trimming at V came to 8 bases and at J to 1 base, leaving 14 bases not matched to a gene. Per germline, CDR1 SGHAT and CDR2 FQNNGV. The CDR3 sequence is 17 residues long.

J is TRBJ2-1 and V is TRBV5-6; D remains ambiguous. V gave up 0 bases and J gave up 9 bases, with 4 bases separating them. This CDR3 is built from 11 residues. CDR1 is SGHDT, CDR2 YYEEEE, per germline. The CDR3 loop reads CASSLEGEQFF. The CDR3 DNA reads as TGTGCCAGCAGCTTGGAGGGTGAGCAGTTCTTC.

In its sample, this clone was seen once. The chain links TRBV7-2 to TRBJ2-5; 7 bases are a match to TRBD1. CDR3 length: 14 amino acids. The junction had 7 bases not matched to a gene; V was cut back by 4 bases and J by 5 bases. CDR1 and CDR2 (germline): SGHTA, FQGNSA. In nucleotides, the CDR3 is TGTGCCAGCAGCTCCACAGGGGTTGGTGAGACCCAGTACTTC. Residues: CASSSTGVGETQYF.

This clone appeared a single time. The genes are TRBV5-1 and TRBJ2-5; D tentatively fits TRBD1 or TRBD2 (5 bases each). The CDR3 totals 14 residues. Germline V lookup: CDR1 SGHRS, CDR2 YFSETQ. Trimming pared 3 bases from V and 4 bases from J, leaving 13 bases between. CDR3 nucleotides: TGCGCCAGCAGCTCTGGGACGGTTCGAGAGACCCAGTACTTC. It codes for CASSSGTVRETQYF.

V gene TRBV15 combines with J gene TRBJ2-6; D may be TRBD1 or TRBD2 (5 bases each). CDR3 length: 16 amino acids. Germline V CDR1 and CDR2: LNHNV, YYDKDF (reference sequence). Trimming took 6 bases from V and 1 from J, leaving 13 bases between them. The CDR3 DNA reads TGTGCCACCAGTAGCGAAAGGGGATCTGGGGCCAACGTCCTGACTTTC. Translation gives CATSSERGSGANVLTF. Full variable domain (outside the CDR3, taken from reference TRBV15 and TRBJ2-6): DAMVIQNPRYQVTQFGKPVTLSCSQTLNHNVMYWYQQKSSQAPKLLFHYYDKDFNNEADTPDNFQSRRPNTSFCFLDIRSPGLGDTAMYLCATSSERGSGANVLTFGAGSRLTVL.

The chain combines TRBV27 with TRBJ2-1, with D possibly being TRBD1 (6 bases). The CDR3 consists of 14 residues. The V gene's germline CDR1 is MNHEY and CDR2 SMNVEV (reference sequence). V was trimmed by 6 bases and J by 9 bases, leaving 18 bases between them. CDR3 region: CASSFFSGDGEQFF. DNA for the CDR3: TGTGCCAGCAGCTTTTTCTCAGGGGATGGTGAGCAGTTCTTC.

This chain uses TRBV9 with TRBJ1-1; possibly TRBD1 for D (5 bases). The CDR3 is made up of 15 amino acids. Germline-derived CDR1 and CDR2 are SGDLS and YYNGEE. The V and J ends lost 4 bases and 1 base respectively, with 14 bases between them. The CDR3 here is CASSPTIGQNTEAFF. CDR3 bases: TGTGCCAGCAGCCCTACCATTGGACAGAACACTGAAGCTTTCTTT.

This chain joins TRBV29-1 and TRBJ2-2; the D gene is possibly TRBD2 (6 bases). The CDR3 contains 14 residues. V was pared by 6 bases and J by 3 bases, with 14 bases between. The V gene's germline CDR1 is SQVTM and CDR2 ANQGSEA. This CDR3 is CSVGWGGDTGELFF. The CDR3 DNA follows: TGCAGCGTGGGTTGGGGAGGAGACACCGGGGAGCTGTTTTTT.

The chain employs TRBV5-4 and TRBJ1-3, with a tentative D call TRBD1 (5 bases). Germline V gene lookup returns CDR1 SGHNT and CDR2 YYREEE (reference sequence). Deletions cut 0 bases from V and 0 bases from J, with 10 bases between. The CDR3 runs to 16 residues. As DNA, the CDR3 is TGTGCCAGCAGCTTGGGCGGGACGAACTCTGGAAACACCATATATTTT. Encoded protein: CASSLGGTNSGNTIYF.

The chain combines TRBV12-5 with TRBJ2-1; TRBD2 aligns across 13 bases. V lost 0 bases to trimming and J lost 3 bases; unmatched junction nucleotides: 11. CDR1 is LGHNT, CDR2 FRNRAP, per germline. The CDR3 length is 20 residues. CDR3 amino acids: CASGLVRDPGLAGHYNEQFF. The CDR3 DNA follows: TGTGCTAGTGGTTTGGTACGCGACCCGGGACTAGCGGGACACTACAATGAGCAGTTCTTC.

This clone was seen a few times. The rearrangement joins TRBV7-3 to TRBJ2-7; TRBD1 aligns across 8 bases. CDR3 length: 17 amino acids. V lost 3 bases to trimming and J lost 2 bases; unmatched junction nucleotides: 12. CDR1 and CDR2 from the germline V gene are SGHTA and FQGTGA. The CDR3 region is CASSFDAGTGLPYEQYF. The DNA of the CDR3 is TGTGCCAGCAGCTTTGATGCGGGGACAGGTTTGCCCTACGAGCAGTACTTC.

This clone was detected once. The V gene is TRBV5-1, the J gene TRBJ2-2; no reliable D call. The V gene's germline CDR1 is SGHRS and CDR2 YFSETQ. This CDR3 is built from 14 residues. V gave up 8 bases and J gave up 1 base, with 12 bases separating them. The CDR3 DNA reads as TGCGCCAGTGTTGACAAACAGAACACCGGGGAGCTGTTTTTT. Amino acid sequence: CASVDKQNTGELFF.

CDR3 bases: TGTGCCAGCAGCTTAGGGACAGGGGGCTGGGAGACCCAGTACTTC. Its translation is CASSLGTGGWETQYF. This chain joins TRBV7-9 and TRBJ2-5; 11 bases agree with TRBD1. Unmatched junction bases numbered 3, after V lost 1 base and J lost 5 bases. The germline CDR1 and CDR2 sequences are SEHNR and FQNEAQ (reference sequence). The CDR3 runs to 15 residues.

V and J are TRBV7-2 and TRBJ1-1; 8 bases fit TRBD1. V was clipped by 5 bases and J by 4 bases; unmatched bases: 6. The CDR3 runs 14 residues. Germline V CDR1 and CDR2: SGHTA, FQGNSA. DNA of the CDR3: TGTGCCAGCAGCCCCGCCGACAGGGGCACTGAAGCTTTCTTT. Protein sequence: CASSPADRGTEAFF.

The chain links TRBV29-1 to TRBJ1-4; tentative D call: TRBD1 (5 bases). The V gene lost 3 bases and the J gene lost 3 bases, with 11 bases spanning the gap. Germline V gene lookup returns CDR1 SQVTM and CDR2 ANQGSEA. CDR3 size: 14 residues. In nucleotides, the CDR3 is TGCAGCGTTGAGCCCGCGGGGGCTAATGAAAAACTGTTTTTT. Protein: CSVEPAGANEKLFF.

The DNA for the CDR3 is TGTGCCAGCAGTGTAGGGTTTGGGTCCGTTGCAGATACGCAGTATTTT. Translation: CASSVGFGSVADTQYF. This chain links TRBV2 with TRBJ2-3; D not resolved. CDR3 size: 16 residues. Germline V CDR1 and CDR2: SNHLY, FYNNEI. V lost 4 bases to trimming and J lost 4 bases, with 18 bases between them. The full variable domain, in which reference TRBV2 and TRBJ2-3 provide the parts outside the CDR3, is EPEVTQTPSHQVTQMGQEVILRCVPISNHLYFYWYRQILGQKVEFLVSFYNNEISEKSEIFDDQFSVERPDGSNFTLKIRSTKLEDSAMYFCASSVGFGSVADTQYFGPGTRLTVL.

For the CDR3, the DNA is TGCGCCAGCAGCCAAGAAAGGCGGAACACTGAAGCTTTCTTT. This translates into CASSQERRNTEAFF. This chain joins TRBV4-1 and TRBJ1-1; D is uncertain. The CDR3 is 14 residues long. Germline V gene sequence: CDR1 MGHRA, CDR2 YSYEKL. The V and J ends lost 0 bases and 1 base respectively, with 6 bases between them.

The rearrangement joins TRBV5-6 to TRBJ2-7; possibly TRBD2 for D (5 bases). V lost 1 base and J 0 bases, leaving 11 bases between the germline ends. Germline values: CDR1 SGHDT, CDR2 YYEEEE. This CDR3 spans 15 amino acids. This CDR3 is CASSLRGFGSYEQYF. Written as DNA, the CDR3 is TGTGCCAGCAGCTTGCGGGGATTTGGCTCCTACGAGCAGTACTTC.

The rearrangement joins TRBV7-9 to TRBJ2-3; D is perhaps TRBD1 (5 bases). This CDR3 is 17 amino acids long. The germline V and J ends were trimmed by 1 base and 8 bases, with 22 bases remaining between them. The germline CDR1 and CDR2 sequences are SEHNR and FQNEAQ (reference sequence). CDR3 sequence: CASSLGAAGRSVGTQYF. CDR3 coding DNA: TGTGCCAGCAGCTTAGGCGCGGCAGGGCGTAGTGTGGGTACGCAGTATTTT. The variable domain in full, completed from reference TRBV7-9 and TRBJ2-3, reads DTGVSQNPRHKITKRGQNVTFRCDPISEHNRLYWYRQTLGQGPEFLTYFQNEAQLEKSRLLSDRFSAERPKGSFSTLEIQRTEQGDSAMYLCASSLGAAGRSVGTQYFGPGTRLTVL.

This chain links TRBV5-1 with TRBJ1-4; 7 nucleotides agree with TRBD1. The germline V gene has CDR1 SGHRS and CDR2 YFSETQ. The CDR3 extends over 20 amino acids. V dropped 1 base and J dropped 4; count of bases not matched to a gene: 19. Written as DNA, the CDR3 is TGCGCCAGCAGCTTGCGGGTTACCCCGGACAGGCGACTTAATAATGAAAAACTGTTTTTT. This sequence encodes CASSLRVTPDRRLNNEKLFF.